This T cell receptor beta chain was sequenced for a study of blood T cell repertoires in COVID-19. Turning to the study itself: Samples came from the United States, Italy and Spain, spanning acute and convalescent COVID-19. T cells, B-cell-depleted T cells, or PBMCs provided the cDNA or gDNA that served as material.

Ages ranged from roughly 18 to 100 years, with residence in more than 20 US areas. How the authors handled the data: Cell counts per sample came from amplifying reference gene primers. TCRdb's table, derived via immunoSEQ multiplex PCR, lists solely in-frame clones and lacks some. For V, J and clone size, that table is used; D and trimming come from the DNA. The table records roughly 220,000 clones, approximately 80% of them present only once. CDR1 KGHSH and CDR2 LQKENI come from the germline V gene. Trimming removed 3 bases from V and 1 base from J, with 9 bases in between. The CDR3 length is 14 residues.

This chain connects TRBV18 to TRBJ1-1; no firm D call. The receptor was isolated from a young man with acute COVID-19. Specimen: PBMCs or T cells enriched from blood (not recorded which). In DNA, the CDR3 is TGTGCCAGCTCACCCAACCCGGGGAACACTGAAGCTTTCTTT. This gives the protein CASSPNPGNTEAFF.